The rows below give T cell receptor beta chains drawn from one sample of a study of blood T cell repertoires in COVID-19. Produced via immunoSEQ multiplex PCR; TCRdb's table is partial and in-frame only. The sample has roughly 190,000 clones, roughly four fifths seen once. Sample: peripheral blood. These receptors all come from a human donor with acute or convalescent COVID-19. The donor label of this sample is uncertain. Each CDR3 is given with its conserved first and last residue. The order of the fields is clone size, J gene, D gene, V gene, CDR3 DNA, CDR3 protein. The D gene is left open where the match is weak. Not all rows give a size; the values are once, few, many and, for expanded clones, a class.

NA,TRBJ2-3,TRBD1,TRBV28,TGTGCCAGCAGTCTCAGACAGGGAGATCAGTATTTT,CASSLRQGDQYF
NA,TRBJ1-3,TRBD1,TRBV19,TGTGCCAGTAGAAGGGAGGACAGGGGTGCCGGAAACACCATATATTTT,CASRREDRGAGNTIYF
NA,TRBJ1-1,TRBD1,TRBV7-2,TGTGCCAGCAGCTTAACAGGGGACGGGGCCACTGAAGCTTTCTTT,CASSLTGDGATEAFF
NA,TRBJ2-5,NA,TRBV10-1,TGCGCCAGCAAACCGGACAGTTCACTGGAGACCCAGTACTTC,CASKPDSSLETQYF
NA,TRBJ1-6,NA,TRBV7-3,TGTGCCAGCAGCTTAAATGGAGTACAGGGATCTAATTCACCCCTCCACTTT,CASSLNGVQGSNSPLHF
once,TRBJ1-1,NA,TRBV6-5,TGTGCCAGCAGTCCCGACACCCGGAGGGCTGAAGCTTTCTTT,CASSPDTRRAEAFF
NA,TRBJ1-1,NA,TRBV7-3,TGTGCCAGCAGTTTAACAGCCAGGGGAGGGAGGAACACTGAAGCTTTCTTT,CASSLTARGGRNTEAFF
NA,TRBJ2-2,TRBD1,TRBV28,TGTGCCAGCAGTTCCCTCCACCTCGGGACAGGGTCCCCCGGGGAGCTGTTTTTT,CASSSLHLGTGSPGELFF
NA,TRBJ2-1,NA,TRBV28,TGTGCCAGCAGTTTATTGGTCGGTGAGCAGTTCTTC,CASSLLVGEQFF
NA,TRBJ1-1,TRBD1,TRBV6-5,TGTGCCAGCAGTTACTCAGGACAGGAAGGCACTGAAGCTTTCTTT,CASSYSGQEGTEAFF
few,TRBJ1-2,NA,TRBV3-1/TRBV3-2,TGTGCCAGCAGGGGCAGGGGAGAGGGCTACACCTTC,CASRGRGEGYTF
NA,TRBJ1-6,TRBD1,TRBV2,TGTGCCAGCAGCTGGGGGGACAGCAATAATTCACCCCTCCACTTT,CASSWGDSNNSPLHF
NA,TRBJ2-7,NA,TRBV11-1,TGTGCCAGCAGCTTAGGTTTCAGTTTGAACGAGCAGTACTTC,CASSLGFSLNEQYF
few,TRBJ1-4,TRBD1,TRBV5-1,TGCGCCAGCACCCTGACAGGGGGCTATGAAAAACTGTTTTTT,CASTLTGGYEKLFF
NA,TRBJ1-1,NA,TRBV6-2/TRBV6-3,TGTGCCAGCAGTTACGAGTTTCGCACTGAAGCTTTCTTT,CASSYEFRTEAFF
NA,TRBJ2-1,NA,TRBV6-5,TGTGCCAGCAAAGCAAACTACAATGAGCAGTTCTTC,CASKANYNEQFF
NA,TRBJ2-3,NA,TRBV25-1,TGTGCCAGCAGTGAACACGGGACTAGCACAGATACGCAGTATTTT,CASSEHGTSTDTQYF
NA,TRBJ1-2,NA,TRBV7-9,TGTGCCAGCAGCAAGGAGAACTATGGCTACACCTTC,CASSKENYGYTF
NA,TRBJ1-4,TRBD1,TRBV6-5,TGTGCCAGCAGTAGGGGGCCGGAGGGTGAAAAACTGTTTTTT,CASSRGPEGEKLFF
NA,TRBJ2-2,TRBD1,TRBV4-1,TGCGCCAGCAGCGCCCGACAGGGTCTTGGGTCCGGGGAGCTGTTTTTT,CASSARQGLGSGELFF
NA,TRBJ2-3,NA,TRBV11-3,TGTGCCAGCAGCTTAGGGGCCAGGGTCACAGATACGCAGTATTTT,CASSLGARVTDTQYF
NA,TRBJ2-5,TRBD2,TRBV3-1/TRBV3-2,TGTGCCAGCAGCCAAGGAATTAGCGGGATTCAAGAGACCCAGTACTTC,CASSQGISGIQETQYF
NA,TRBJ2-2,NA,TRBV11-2,TGTGCCAGCAGCTTCCGAGGGACCGGGGAGCTGTTTTTT,CASSFRGTGELFF
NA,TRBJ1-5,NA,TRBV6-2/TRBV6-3,TGTGCCAGCACCCCGGGGGGGGCTCGGGGCAATCAGCCCCAGCATTTT,CASTPGGARGNQPQHF
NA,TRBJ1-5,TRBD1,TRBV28,TGTGCCAGCAGTGGAGGGGACAGAAATCAGCCCCAGCATTTT,CASSGGDRNQPQHF
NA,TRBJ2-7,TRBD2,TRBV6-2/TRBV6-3,TGTGCCAGCAGCCGAGCGGGAGGGCCAAACGAGCAGTACTTC,CASSRAGGPNEQYF
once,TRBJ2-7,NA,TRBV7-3,TGTGCCAGCAGCATCCAAAGCGGGCCAGCCTACGAGCAGTACTTC,CASSIQSGPAYEQYF
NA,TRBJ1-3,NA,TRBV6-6,TGTGCCAGCAGGGACAGCGCCTTCTCTGGAAACACCATATATTTT,CASRDSAFSGNTIYF
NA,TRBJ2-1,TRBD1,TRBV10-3,TGTGCCACCGTTCGACAGGGGGCCTACAATGAGCAGTTCTTC,CATVRQGAYNEQFF
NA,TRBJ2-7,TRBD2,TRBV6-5,TGTGCCAGCAGACTTGGACTAGCGGGAGGCAACGAGCAGTACTTC,CASRLGLAGGNEQYF
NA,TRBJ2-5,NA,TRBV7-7,TGTGCCAGCAGCTTAGGTGGAGGGAGAAGAGAGACCCAGTACTTC,CASSLGGGRRETQYF
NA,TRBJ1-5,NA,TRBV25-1,TGTGCCAGCAGTGAGCAGGGTGGCAATCAGCCCCAGCATTTT,CASSEQGGNQPQHF
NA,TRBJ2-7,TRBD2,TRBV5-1,TGCGCCAGCAGCTTGGAGGCTAGCGGGGGGTACGAGCAGTACTTC,CASSLEASGGYEQYF
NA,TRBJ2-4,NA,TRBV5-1,TGCGCCAGCAGCTTGAGGACGGAGGCACACAACATTCAGTACTTC,CASSLRTEAHNIQYF
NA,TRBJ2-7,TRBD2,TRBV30,TGTGCCTGGAGTGCTGTGGGGACTAGCGGGAGAGGCGAGCAGTACTTC,CAWSAVGTSGRGEQYF
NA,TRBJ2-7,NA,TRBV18,TGTGCCAGCTCGTCCCGGGACTCCAGCTCCTACGAGCAGTACTTC,CASSSRDSSSYEQYF
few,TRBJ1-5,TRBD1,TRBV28,TGTGCCAGCAGTCCCCGGGACAGGGCGCAACTCAATCAGCCCCAGCATTTT,CASSPRDRAQLNQPQHF
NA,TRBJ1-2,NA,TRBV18,TGTGCCAGCTCACCACCCGGGACACAAGCCGGCTACACCTTC,CASSPPGTQAGYTF
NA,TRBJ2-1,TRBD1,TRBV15,TGTGCCACCAGCAGAGATCAACAGGGGTACTACAATGAGCAGTTCTTC,CATSRDQQGYYNEQFF
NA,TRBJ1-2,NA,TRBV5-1,TGCGCCAGCAGTCTTACGGGGGGCGGCTATGGCTACACCTTC,CASSLTGGGYGYTF
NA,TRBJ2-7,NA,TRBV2,TGTGCCAGCAGTGCACGCGGGACCTCCTACGAGCAGTACTTC,CASSARGTSYEQYF
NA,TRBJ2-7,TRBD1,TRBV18,TGTGCCAGCTCACCATTAGGGGGCCTTGTCCATTACGAGCAGTACTTC,CASSPLGGLVHYEQYF
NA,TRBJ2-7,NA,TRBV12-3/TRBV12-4,TGTGCCAGCAGGTGGACCGTGGCGGGCGAGCAGTACTTC,CASRWTVAGEQYF
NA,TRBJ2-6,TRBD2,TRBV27,TGTGCCAGCACCTGGAGGACTAGAAGTCTTGCTGGGGCCAACGTCCTGACTTTC,CASTWRTRSLAGANVLTF
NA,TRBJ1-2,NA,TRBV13,TGTGCCAGCAGCGCGGGGGCGGGGCAGAACTATGGCTACACCTTC,CASSAGAGQNYGYTF
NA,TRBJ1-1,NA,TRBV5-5,TGTGCCAGCAGCTTGGAAGGGGGAGTCAACACTGAAGCTTTCTTT,CASSLEGGVNTEAFF